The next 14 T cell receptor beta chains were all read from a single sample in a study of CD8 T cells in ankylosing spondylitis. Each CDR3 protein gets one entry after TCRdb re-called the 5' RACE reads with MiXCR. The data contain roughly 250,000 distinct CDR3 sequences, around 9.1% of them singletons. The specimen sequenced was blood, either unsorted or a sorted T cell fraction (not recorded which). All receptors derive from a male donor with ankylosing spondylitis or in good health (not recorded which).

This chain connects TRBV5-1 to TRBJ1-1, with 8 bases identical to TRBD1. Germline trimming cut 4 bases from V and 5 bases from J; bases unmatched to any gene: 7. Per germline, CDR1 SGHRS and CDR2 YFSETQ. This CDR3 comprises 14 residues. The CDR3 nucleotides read TGCGCCAGCAGCCCAGGGGGCTCGAGAACTGAAGCTTTCTTT. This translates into CASSPGGSRTEAFF.

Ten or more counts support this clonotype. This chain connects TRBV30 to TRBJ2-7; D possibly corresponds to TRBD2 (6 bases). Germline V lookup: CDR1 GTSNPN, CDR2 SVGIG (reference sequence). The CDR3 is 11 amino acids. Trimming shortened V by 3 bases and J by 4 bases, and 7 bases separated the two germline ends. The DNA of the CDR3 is TGTGCCTGGAGCGGGGGTTACGAGCAGTACTTC. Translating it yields CAWSGGYEQYF.

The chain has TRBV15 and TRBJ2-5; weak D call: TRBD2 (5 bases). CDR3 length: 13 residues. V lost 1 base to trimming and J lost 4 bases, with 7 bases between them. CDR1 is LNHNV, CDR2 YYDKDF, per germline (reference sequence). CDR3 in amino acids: CATSRGGSETQYF. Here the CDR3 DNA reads TGTGCCACCAGCAGAGGAGGGTCAGAGACCCAGTACTTC. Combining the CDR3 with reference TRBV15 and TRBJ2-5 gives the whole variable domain DAMVIQNPRYQVTQFGKPVTLSCSQTLNHNVMYWYQQKSSQAPKLLFHYYDKDFNNEADTPDNFQSRRPNTSFCFLDIRSPGLGDTAMYLCATSRGGSETQYFGPGTRLLVL.

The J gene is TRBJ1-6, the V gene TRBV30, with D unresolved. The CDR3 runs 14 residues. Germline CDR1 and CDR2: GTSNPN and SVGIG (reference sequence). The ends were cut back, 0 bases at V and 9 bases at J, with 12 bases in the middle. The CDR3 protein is CAWSVLDGGSPLHF. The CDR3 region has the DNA TGTGCCTGGAGTGTACTGGACGGCGGTTCACCCCTCCACTTT.

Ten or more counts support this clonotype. The chain's CDR3 is CASSLAWVTDTQYF. The CDR3 bases are TGTGCCAGCAGCCTTGCGTGGGTGACAGATACGCAGTATTTT. The rearrangement uses TRBV4-2 and TRBJ2-3, with D unclear. Trimming shortened V by 4 bases and J by 3 bases, and 11 bases separated the two germline ends. The CDR3 spans 14 residues. CDR1 and CDR2 from the germline V gene are LGHNA and YNFKEQ.

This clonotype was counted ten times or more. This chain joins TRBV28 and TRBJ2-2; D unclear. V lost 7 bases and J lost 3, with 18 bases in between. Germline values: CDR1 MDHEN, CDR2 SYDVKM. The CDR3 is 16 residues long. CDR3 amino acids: CASKLIGKGYTGELFF. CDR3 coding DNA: TGTGCCAGCAAACTTATTGGGAAAGGGTACACCGGGGAGCTGTTTTTT. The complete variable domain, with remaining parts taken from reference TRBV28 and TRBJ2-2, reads DVKVTQSSRYLVKRTGEKVFLECVQDMDHENMFWYRQDPGLGLRLIYFSYDVKMKEKGDIPEGYSVSREKKERFSLILESASTNQTSMYLCASKLIGKGYTGELFFGEGSRLTVL.

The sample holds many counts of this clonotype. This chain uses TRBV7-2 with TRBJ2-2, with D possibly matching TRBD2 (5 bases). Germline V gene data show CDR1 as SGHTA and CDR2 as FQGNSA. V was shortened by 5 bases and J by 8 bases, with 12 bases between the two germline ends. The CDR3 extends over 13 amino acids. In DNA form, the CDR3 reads TGTGCCAGCAGCCGGGATCTCGGAGGGGAGCTGTTTTTT. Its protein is CASSRDLGGELFF.

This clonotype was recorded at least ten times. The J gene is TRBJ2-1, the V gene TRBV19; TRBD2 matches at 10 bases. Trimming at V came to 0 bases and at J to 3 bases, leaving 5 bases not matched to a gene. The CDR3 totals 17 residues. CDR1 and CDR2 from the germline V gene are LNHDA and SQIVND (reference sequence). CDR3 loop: CASSIEVGLAVYNEQFF. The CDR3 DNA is TGTGCCAGTAGTATAGAAGTAGGACTAGCGGTCTACAATGAGCAGTTCTTC. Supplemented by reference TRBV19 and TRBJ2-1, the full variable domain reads DGGITQSPKYLFRKEGQNVTLSCEQNLNHDAMYWYRQDPGQGLRLIYYSQIVNDFQKGDIAEGYSVSREKKESFPLTVTSAQKNPTAFYLCASSIEVGLAVYNEQFFGPGTRLTVL.

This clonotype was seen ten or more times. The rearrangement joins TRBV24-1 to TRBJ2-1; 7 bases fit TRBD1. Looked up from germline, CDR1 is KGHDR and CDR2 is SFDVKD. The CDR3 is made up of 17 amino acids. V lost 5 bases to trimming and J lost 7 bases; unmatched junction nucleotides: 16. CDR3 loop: CATSASAGTEHNNEQFF. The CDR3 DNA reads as TGTGCCACCAGTGCCTCAGCCGGGACAGAGCATAATAATGAGCAGTTCTTC.

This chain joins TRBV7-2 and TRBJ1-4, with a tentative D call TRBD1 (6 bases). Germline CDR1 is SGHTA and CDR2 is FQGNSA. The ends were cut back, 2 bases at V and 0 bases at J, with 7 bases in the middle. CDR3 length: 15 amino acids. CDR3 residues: CASSLKGATNEKLFF. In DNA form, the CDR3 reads TGTGCCAGCAGCTTAAAGGGGGCAACTAATGAAAAACTGTTTTTT.

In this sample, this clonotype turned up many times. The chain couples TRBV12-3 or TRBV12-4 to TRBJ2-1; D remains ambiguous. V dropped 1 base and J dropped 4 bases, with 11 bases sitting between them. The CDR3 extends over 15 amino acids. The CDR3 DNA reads TGTGCCAGCAGTTTAGGGGCGGTCATATACAATGAGCAGTTCTTC. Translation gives CASSLGAVIYNEQFF.

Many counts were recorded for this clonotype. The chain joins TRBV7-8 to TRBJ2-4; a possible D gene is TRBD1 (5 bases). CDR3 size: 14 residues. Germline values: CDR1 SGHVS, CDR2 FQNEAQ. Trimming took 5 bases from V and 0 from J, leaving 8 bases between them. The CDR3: CASSQDRAKNIQYF. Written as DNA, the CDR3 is TGTGCCAGCAGCCAAGACAGAGCCAAAAACATTCAGTACTTC.

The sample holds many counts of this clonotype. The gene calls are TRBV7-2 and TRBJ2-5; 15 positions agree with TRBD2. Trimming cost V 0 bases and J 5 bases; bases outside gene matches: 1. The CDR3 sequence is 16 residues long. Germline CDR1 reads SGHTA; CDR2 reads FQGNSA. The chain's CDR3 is CASSLAGLAGGETQYF. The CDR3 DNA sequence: TGTGCCAGCAGCTTAGCCGGACTAGCGGGAGGGGAGACCCAGTACTTC.

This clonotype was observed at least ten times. CDR3 sequence: CASSSSQGGTDTQYF. Written as DNA, the CDR3 is TGTGCCAGCAGCTCCAGTCAGGGGGGAACAGATACGCAGTATTTT. The V and J genes are TRBV5-5 and TRBJ2-3, with D maybe TRBD1 (7 bases). CDR3 length: 15 amino acids. Trimming removed 3 bases at V and 3 bases at J, with 14 bases between. Germline CDR1 reads SGHKS; CDR2 reads YYEKEE (reference sequence).